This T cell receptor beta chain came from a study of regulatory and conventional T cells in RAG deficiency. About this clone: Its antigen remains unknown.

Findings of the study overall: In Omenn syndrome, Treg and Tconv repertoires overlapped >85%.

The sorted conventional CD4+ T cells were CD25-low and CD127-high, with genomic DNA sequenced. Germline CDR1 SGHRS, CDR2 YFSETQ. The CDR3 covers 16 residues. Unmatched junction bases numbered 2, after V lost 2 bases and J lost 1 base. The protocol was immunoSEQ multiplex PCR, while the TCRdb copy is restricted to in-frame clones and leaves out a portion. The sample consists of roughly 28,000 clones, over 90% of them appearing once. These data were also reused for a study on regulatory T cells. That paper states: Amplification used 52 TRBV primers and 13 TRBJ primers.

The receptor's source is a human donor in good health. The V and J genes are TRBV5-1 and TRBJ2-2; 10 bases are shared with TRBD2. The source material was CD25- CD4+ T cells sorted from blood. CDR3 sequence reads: CASSLGLAVNTGELFF. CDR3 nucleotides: TGCGCCAGCAGCTTAGGACTAGCGGTGAACACCGGGGAGCTGTTTTTT.